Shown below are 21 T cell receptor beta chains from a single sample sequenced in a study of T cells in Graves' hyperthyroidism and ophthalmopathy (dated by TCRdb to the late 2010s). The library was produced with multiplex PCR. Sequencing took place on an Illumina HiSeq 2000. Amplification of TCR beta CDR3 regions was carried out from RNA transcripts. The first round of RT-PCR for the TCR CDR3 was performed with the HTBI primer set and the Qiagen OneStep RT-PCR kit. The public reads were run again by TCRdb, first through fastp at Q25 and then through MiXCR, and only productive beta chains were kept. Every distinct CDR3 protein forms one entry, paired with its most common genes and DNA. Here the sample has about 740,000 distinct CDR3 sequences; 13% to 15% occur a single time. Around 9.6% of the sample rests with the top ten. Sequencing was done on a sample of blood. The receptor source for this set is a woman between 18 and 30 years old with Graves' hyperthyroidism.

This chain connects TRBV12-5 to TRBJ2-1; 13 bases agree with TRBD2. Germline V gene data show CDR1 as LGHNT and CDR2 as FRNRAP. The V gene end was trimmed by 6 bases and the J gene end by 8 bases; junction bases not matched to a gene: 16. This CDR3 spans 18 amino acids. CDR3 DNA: TGTGCTAGTGGCCGATCTGCCCAAACTAGCGGGAGGGTCGATGAGCAGTTCTTC. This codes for CASGRSAQTSGRVDEQFF.

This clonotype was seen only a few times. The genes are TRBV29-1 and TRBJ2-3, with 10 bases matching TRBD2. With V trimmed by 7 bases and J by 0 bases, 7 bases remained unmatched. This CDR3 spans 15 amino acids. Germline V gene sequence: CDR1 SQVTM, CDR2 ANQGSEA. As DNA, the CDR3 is TGCAGCGCACGATCTAGCGGGGGTAGCACAGATACGCAGTATTTT. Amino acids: CSARSSGGSTDTQYF.

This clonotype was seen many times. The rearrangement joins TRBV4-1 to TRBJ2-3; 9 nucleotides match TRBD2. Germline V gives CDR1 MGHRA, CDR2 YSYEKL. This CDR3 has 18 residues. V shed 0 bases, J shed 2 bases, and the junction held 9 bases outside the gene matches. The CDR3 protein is CASSQDSAGGPPTDTQYF. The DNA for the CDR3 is TGCGCCAGCAGCCAAGATTCTGCGGGAGGGCCCCCCACAGATACGCAGTATTTT.

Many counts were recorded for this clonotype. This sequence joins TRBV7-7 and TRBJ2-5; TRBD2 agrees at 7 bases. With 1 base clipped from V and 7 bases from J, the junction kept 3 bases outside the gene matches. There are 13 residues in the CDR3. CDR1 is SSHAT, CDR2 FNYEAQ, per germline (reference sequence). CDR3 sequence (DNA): TGTGCCAGCAGCTTAGGTTGGGGGGGGACCCAGTACTTC. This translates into CASSLGWGGTQYF.

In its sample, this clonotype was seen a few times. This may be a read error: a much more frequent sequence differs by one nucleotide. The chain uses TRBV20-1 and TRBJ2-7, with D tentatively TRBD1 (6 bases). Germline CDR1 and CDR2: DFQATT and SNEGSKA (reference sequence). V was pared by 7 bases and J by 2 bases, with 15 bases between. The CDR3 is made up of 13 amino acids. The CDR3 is CSVRWDTTYEQYF. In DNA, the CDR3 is TGCAGTGTTAGGTGGGACACCACCTACGAGCAGTACTTC.

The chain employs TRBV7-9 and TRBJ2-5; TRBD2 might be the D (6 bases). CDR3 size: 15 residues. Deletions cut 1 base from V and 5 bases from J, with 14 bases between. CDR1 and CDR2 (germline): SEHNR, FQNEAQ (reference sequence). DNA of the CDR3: TGTGCCAGCAGCTTAGGGGTAGCGGCGGGCGAGACCCAGTACTTC. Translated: CASSLGVAAGETQYF.

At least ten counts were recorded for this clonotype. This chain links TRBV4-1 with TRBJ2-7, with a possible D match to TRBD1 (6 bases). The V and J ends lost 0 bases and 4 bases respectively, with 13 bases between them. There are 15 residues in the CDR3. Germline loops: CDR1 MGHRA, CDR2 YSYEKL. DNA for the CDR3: TGCGCCAGCAGCCAAGATCCACAGGGCGGGTACGAGCAGTACTTC. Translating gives CASSQDPQGGYEQYF.

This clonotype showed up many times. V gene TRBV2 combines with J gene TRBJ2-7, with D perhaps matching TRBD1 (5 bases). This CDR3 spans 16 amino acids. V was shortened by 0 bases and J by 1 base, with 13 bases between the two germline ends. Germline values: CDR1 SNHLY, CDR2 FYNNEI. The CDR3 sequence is CASSEAHQGFSYEQYF. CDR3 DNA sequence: TGTGCCAGCAGTGAAGCCCATCAGGGATTTTCCTACGAGCAGTACTTC.

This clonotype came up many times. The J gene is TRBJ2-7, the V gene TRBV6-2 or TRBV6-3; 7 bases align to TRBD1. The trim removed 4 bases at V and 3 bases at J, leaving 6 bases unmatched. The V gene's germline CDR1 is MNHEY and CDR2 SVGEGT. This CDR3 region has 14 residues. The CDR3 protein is CASSWLTGIYEQYF. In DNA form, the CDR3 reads TGTGCCAGCAGTTGGTTGACAGGGATCTACGAGCAGTACTTC.

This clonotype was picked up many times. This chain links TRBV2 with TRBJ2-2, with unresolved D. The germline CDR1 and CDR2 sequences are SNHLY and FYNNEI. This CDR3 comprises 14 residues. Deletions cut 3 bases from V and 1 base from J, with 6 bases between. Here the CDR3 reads CASSDARNTGELFF. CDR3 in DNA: TGTGCCAGCAGTGACGCTAGGAACACCGGGGAGCTGTTTTTT.

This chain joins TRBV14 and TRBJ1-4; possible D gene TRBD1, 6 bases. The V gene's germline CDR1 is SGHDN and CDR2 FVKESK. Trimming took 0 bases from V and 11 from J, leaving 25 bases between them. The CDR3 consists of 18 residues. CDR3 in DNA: TGTGCCAGCAGCCAAGAATCCGGCACAGGGTGGTTAAAGAAGAAACTGTTTTTT. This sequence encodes CASSQESGTGWLKKKLFF.

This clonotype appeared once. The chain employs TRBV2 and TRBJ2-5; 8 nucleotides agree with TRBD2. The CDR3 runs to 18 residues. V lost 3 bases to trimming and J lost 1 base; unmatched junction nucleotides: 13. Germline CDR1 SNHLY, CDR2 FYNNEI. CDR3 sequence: CASSEFTSGGRFQETQYF. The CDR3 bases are TGTGCCAGCAGTGAGTTCACTAGCGGAGGCAGATTCCAAGAGACCCAGTACTTC.

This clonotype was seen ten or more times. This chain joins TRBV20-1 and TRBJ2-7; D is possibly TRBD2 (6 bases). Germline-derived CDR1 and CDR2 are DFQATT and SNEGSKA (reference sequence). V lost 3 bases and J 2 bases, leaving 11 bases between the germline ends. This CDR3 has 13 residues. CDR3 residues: CSARRDAPYEQYF. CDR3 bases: TGCAGTGCTAGGCGGGACGCACCCTACGAGCAGTACTTC.

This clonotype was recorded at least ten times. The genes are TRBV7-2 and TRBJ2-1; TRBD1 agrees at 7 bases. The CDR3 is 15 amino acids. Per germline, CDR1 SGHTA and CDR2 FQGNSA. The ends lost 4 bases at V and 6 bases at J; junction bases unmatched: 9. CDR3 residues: CASSSATTGFNEQFF. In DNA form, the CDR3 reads TGTGCCAGCAGCTCCGCGACGACAGGGTTCAATGAGCAGTTCTTC.

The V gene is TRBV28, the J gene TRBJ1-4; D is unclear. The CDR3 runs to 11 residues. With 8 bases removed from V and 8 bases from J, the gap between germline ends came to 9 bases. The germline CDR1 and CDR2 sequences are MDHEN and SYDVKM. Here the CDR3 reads CASGPEEKLFF. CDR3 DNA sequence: TGTGCCAGCGGGCCCGAGGAAAAACTGTTTTTT.

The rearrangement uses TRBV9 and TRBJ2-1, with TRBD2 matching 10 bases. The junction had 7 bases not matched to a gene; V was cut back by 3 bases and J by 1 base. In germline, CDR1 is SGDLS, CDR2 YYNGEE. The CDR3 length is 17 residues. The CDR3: CASSARGLAVSYNEQFF. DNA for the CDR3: TGTGCCAGCAGCGCCAGAGGACTAGCGGTATCCTACAATGAGCAGTTCTTC.

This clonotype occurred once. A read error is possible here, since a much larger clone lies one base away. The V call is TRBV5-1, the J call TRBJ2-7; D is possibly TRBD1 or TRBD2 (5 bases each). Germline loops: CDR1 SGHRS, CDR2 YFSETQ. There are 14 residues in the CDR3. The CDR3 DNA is TGCGCCAGCAGCTTGGGGGACGACTACCACGAGCGGTACTTC. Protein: CASSLGDDYHERYF.

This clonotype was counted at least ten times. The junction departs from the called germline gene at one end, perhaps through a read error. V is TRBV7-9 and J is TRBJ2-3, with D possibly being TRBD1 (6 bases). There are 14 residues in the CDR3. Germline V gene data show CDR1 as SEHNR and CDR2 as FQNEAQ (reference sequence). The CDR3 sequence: CASSLRQGTDTQYF. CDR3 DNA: TGCGCCAGCAGCCTTCGACAGGGCACAGATACGCAGTATTTT.

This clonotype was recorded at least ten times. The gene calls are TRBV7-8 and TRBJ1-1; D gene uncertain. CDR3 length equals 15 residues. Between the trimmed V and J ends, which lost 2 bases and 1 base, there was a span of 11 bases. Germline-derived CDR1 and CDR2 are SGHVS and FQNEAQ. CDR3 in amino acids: CASSLSLAANTEAFF. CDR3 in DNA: TGTGCCAGCAGCTTATCGTTGGCCGCGAACACTGAAGCTTTCTTT.

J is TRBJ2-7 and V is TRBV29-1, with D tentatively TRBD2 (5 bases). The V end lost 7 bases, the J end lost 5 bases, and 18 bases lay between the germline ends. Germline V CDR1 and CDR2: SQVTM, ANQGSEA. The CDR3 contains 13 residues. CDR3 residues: CSAAAARAHEQYF. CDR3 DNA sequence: TGCAGCGCAGCGGCGGCCCGAGCCCACGAGCAGTACTTC.

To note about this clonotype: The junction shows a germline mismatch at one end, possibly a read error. CDR3 nucleotide sequence: TGCAGCGTGGAAGAGGGGGCCCCCTACAAGCAGTACTTC. It specifies CSVEEGAPYKQYF. The chain couples TRBV29-1 to TRBJ2-7; 7 bases line up with TRBD1. CDR1 is SQVTM, CDR2 ANQGSEA, per germline. This CDR3 has 13 amino acids.